This T cell receptor (beta chain) was captured in a study of blood T cell repertoires in COVID-19. Study in general: Cohort 3 recovery required two negative PCRs, clearance, or symptom resolution. T cells, B-cell-depleted T cells, or PBMCs supplied cDNA or gDNA.

Here immunoSEQ multiplex PCR was the method, and the copy in TCRdb shows in-frame clones only, minus some. Of roughly 210,000 clones listed, around 86% were seen once; the top ten hold about 7%. This clone occurred a few times. Membership in each cohort depended on participant-reported clinical history. Per germline, CDR1 SNHLY and CDR2 FYNNEI. The CDR3 is 12 residues long. Between the trimmed V and J ends, which lost 3 bases and 11 bases, there was a span of 14 bases. Sequencing was done on a sample of PBMCs or T cells enriched from blood (not recorded which). The source of this sequence is a man aged 25-45 years in a cohort exposed to, infected with or recovered from COVID-19 (not recorded which). The chain uses TRBV2 and TRBJ2-7, with D perhaps matching TRBD2 (5 bases). The CDR3 bases are TGTGCCAGCAGTGAGACATGGCAGGAGGAGTACTTC. Translated: CASSETWQEEYF.